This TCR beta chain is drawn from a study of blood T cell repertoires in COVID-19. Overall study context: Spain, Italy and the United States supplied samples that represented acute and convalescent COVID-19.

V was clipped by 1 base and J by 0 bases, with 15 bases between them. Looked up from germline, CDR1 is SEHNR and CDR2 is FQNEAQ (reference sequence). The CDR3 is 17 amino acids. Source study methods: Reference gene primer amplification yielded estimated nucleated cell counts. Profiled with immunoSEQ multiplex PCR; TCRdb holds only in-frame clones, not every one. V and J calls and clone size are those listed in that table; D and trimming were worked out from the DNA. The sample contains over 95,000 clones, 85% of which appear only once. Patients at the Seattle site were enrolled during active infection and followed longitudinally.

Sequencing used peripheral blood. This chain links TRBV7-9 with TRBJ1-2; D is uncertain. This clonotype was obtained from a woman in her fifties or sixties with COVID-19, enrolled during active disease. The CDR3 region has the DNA TGTGCCAGCAGCTTAGGAGACTGGCCCGGAACTAACTATGGCTACACCTTC. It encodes CASSLGDWPGTNYGYTF.